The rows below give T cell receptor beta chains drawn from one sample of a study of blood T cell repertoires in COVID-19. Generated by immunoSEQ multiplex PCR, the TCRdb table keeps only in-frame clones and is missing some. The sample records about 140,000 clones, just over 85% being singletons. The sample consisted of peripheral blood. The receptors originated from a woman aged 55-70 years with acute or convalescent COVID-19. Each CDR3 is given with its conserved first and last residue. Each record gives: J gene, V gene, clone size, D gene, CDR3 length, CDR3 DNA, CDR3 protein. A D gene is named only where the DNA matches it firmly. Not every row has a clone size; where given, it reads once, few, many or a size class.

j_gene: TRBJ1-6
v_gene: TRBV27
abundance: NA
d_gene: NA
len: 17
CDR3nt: TGTGCCAGCAGCCTGAGGGGGGGGTACTCCTATAATTCACCCCTCCACTTT
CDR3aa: CASSLRGGYSYNSPLHF

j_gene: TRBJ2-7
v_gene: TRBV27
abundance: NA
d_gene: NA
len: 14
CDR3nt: TGTGCCAGCTCGGTGAAGAGTTTGAGTTACGAGCAGTACTTC
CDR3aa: CASSVKSLSYEQYF

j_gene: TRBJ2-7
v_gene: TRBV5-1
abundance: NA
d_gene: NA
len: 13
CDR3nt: TGCGCCAGCAGCCCCGAGTGGTCCTACGAGCAGTACTTC
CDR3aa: CASSPEWSYEQYF

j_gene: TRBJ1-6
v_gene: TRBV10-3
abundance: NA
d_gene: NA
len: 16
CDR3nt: TGTGCCATCAGCCGGACAGACAGCTCCTATAATTCACCCCTCCACTTT
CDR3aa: CAISRTDSSYNSPLHF

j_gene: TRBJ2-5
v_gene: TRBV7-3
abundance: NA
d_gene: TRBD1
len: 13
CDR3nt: TGTGCCAGCAGCTCCGGACAGGGTGAGACCCAGTACTTC
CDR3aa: CASSSGQGETQYF

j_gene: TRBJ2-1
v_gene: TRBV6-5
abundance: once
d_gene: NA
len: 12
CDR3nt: TGTGCCAGCAGGACACAGGATCTTGAGCAGTTCTTC
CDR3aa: CASRTQDLEQFF

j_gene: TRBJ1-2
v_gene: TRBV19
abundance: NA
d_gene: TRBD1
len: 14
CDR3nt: TGTGCCAGTAGTAAGACAGGGGGCGGCTATGGCTACACCTTC
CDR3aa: CASSKTGGGYGYTF

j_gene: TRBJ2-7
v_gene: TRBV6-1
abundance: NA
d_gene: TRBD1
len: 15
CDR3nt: TGTGCCAGCAGTGAAGTAACAGGGGGTGCGCGTGAGCAGTACTTC
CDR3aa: CASSEVTGGAREQYF

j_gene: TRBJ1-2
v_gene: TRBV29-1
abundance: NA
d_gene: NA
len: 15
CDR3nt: TGCAGCGTTGAAGAGGGACTACTAAACAAGGGGGGCTACACCTTC
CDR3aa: CSVEEGLLNKGGYTF

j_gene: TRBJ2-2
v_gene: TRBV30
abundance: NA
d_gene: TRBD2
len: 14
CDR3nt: TGTGCCTACAATAGCGGGGCGAACACCGGGGAGCTGTTTTTT
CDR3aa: CAYNSGANTGELFF

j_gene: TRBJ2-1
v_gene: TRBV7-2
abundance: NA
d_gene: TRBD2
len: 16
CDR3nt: TGTGCCAGCAGCCCACGGGGGGTAGGGTCGGCCGATGAGCAGTTCTTC
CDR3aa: CASSPRGVGSADEQFF

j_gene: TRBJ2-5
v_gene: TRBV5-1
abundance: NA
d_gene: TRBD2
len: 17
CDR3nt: TGCGCCAGCAGCTCTGCACGTCTAGCGGGGGGGCAGGAGACCCAGTACTTC
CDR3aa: CASSSARLAGGQETQYF

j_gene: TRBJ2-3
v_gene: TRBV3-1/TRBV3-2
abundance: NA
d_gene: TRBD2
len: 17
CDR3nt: TGTGCCAGCAGCCAAGCCGGACTAGCGGGGGGGCGGGATACGCAGTATTTT
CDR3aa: CASSQAGLAGGRDTQYF

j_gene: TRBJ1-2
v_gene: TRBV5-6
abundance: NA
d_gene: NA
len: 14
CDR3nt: TGTGCCAGCAGCCAAGGACAGAGTAACTATGGCTACACCTTC
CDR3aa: CASSQGQSNYGYTF

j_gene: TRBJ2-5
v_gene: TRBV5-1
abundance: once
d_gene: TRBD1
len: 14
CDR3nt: TGCGCCAGCAGCTTGGGGGACAGACAAGAGACCCAGTACTTC
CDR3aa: CASSLGDRQETQYF

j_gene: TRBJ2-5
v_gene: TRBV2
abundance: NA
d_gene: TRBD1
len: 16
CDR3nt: TGTGCCAGCAGTGAAACGTGGACAGGGGGAATGAAGACCCAGTACTTC
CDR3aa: CASSETWTGGMKTQYF

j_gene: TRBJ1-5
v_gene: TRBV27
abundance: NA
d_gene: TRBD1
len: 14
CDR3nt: TGTGCCAGCAGTCCCCGACAGGGCGGTCAGCCCCAGCATTTT
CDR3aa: CASSPRQGGQPQHF

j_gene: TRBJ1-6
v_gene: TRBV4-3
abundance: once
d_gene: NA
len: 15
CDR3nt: TGCGCCAGCAGTCCAAACGCAGGGTTGGGTTCACCCCTCCACTTT
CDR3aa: CASSPNAGLGSPLHF

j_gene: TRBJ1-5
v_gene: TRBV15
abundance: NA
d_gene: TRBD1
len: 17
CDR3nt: TGTGCCACCAGCAGAGATGAGGCAGGGGGATTCAATCAGCCCCAGCATTTT
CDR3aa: CATSRDEAGGFNQPQHF

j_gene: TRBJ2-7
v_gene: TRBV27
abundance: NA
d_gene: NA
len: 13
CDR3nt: TGTGCCAGCAGTCCCGGGACTCGGCACGAGCAGTACTTC
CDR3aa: CASSPGTRHEQYF

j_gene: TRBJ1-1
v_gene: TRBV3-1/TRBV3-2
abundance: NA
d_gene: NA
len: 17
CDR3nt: TGTGCCAGCAGCCAAGATGCGAGACAGACCATGAACACTGAAGCTTTCTTT
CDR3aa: CASSQDARQTMNTEAFF

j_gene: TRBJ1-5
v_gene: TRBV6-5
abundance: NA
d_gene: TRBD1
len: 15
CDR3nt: TGTGCCATTTGGGACAGGGCCGGACTCTATCAGCCCCAGCATTTT
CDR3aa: CAIWDRAGLYQPQHF

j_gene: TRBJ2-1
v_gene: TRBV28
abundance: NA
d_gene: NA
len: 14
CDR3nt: TGTGCCAGCAGTTTGAAGGGGACCTACAATGAGCAGTTCTTC
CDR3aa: CASSLKGTYNEQFF

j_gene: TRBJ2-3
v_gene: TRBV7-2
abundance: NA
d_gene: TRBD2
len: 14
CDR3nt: TGTGCCAGCAGCTCCTTAGCGGGGAGAGATACGCAGTATTTT
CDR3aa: CASSSLAGRDTQYF

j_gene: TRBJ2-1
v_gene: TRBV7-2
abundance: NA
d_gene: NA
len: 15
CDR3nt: TGTGCCAGCAGCTTGCCATCCGGGGACTACAATGAGCAGTTCTTC
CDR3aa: CASSLPSGDYNEQFF

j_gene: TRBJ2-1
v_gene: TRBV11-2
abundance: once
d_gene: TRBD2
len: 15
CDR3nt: TGTGCCAGCAGCTTTCGGGGACTAGCCGCCGATGAGCAGTTCTTC
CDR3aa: CASSFRGLAADEQFF

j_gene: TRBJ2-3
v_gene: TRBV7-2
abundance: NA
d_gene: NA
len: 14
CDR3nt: TGTGCCAGCAGCTTAGGTACAGGGCCAGATACGCAGTATTTT
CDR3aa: CASSLGTGPDTQYF

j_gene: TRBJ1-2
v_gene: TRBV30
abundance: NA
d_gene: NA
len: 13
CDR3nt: TGTGCCTGGAGTTTGGGTGCGGGCTATGGCTACACCTTC
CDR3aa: CAWSLGAGYGYTF

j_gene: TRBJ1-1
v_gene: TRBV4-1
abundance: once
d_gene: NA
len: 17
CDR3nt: TGCGCCAGCAGCCAAGATTGGGACACGGATTTGAACACTGAAGCTTTCTTT
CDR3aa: CASSQDWDTDLNTEAFF

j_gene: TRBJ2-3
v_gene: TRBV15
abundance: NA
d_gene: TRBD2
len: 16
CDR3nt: TGTGCCACCAGCCCTCGGACTAGCGGGGGCACAGATACGCAGTATTTT
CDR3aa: CATSPRTSGGTDTQYF

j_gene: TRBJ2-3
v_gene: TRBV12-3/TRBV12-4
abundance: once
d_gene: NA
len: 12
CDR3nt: TGTGCCAGCAGTTTCTCCACAGATACGCAGTATTTT
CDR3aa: CASSFSTDTQYF

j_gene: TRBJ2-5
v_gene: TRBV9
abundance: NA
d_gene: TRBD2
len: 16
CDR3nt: TGTGCCAGCAGCGTAGTTTCCAGCGGGGGGGAAGAGACCCAGTACTTC
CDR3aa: CASSVVSSGGEETQYF

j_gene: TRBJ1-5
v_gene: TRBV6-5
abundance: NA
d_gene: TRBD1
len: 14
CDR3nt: TGTGCCAGCAGTCCGGACAGGGACGGACAGCCCCAGCATTTT
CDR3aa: CASSPDRDGQPQHF

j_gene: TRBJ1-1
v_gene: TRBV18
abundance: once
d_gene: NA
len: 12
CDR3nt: TGTGCCAGCTCACCGGTGCAGGGAGAAGCTTTCTTT
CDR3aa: CASSPVQGEAFF

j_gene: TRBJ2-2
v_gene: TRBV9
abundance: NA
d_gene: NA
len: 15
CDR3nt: TGTGCCAGCAGACCAACAGGGCTGAGCACCGGGGAGCTGTTTTTT
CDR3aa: CASRPTGLSTGELFF

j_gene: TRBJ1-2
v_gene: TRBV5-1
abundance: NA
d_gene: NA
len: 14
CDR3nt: TGCGCCAGCAGCTTGTACGGGGCTAACTATGGCTACACCTTC
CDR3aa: CASSLYGANYGYTF

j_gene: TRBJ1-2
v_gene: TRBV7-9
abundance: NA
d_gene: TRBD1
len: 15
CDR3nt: TGTGCCAGCAGCTCTAGAGGGGGACAGGGTTATGGCTACACCTTC
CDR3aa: CASSSRGGQGYGYTF

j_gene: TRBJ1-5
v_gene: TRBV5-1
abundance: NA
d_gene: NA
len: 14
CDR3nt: TGCGCCAGCAGCTTTTCGGGTTCCGATCAGCCCCAGCATTTT
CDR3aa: CASSFSGSDQPQHF

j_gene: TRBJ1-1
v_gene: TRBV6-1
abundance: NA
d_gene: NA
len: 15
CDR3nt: TGTGCCAGCAGTGACCAGGCAGGGCCTAACACTGAAGCTTTCTTT
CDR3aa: CASSDQAGPNTEAFF

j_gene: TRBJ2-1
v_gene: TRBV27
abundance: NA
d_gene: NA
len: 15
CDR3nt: TGTGCCAGCAGCTCCCCCACGCAGGGTTACAATGAGCAGTTCTTC
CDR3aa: CASSSPTQGYNEQFF

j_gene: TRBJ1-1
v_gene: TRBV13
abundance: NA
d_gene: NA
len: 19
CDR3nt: TGTGCCAGCAGCTTAAGGTGGGAGATTGAGACACCCCTGAGGACTGAAGCTTTCTTT
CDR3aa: CASSLRWEIETPLRTEAFF

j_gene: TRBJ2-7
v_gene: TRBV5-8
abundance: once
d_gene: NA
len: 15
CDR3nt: TGTGCCAGCAGCGTTGGGGGCCTTCCCTTCTACGAGCAGTACTTC
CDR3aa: CASSVGGLPFYEQYF

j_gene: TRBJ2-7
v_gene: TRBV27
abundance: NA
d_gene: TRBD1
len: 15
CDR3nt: TGTGCCAGCAGTGGGCGGCCGGGACAGGGCTACGAGCAGTACTTC
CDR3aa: CASSGRPGQGYEQYF

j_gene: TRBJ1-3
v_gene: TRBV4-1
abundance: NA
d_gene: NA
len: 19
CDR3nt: TGCGCCAGCAGCCAAGATCCCGGGGGAGCGCGCTACTCTGGAAACACCATATATTTT
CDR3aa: CASSQDPGGARYSGNTIYF

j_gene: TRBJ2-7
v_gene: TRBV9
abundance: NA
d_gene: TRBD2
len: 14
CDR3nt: TGTGCCAGCAGCGTAGGGCAGGGAGGGCGCGAGCAGTACTTC
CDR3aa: CASSVGQGGREQYF

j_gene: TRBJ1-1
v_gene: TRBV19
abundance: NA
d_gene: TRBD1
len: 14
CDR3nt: TGTGCCAGTAAACACGACAGGGTAGGCGCTGAAGCTTTCTTT
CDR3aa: CASKHDRVGAEAFF

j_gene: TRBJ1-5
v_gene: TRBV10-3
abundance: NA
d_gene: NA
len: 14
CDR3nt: TGTGCCATCAGACCGGACAGCGGCAATCAGCCCCAGCATTTT
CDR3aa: CAIRPDSGNQPQHF

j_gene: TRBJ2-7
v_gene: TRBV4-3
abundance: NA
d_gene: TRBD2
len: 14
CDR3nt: TGCGCCAGCAGCCAAGGGGGGGGGACGTACGAGCAGTACTTC
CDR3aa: CASSQGGGTYEQYF

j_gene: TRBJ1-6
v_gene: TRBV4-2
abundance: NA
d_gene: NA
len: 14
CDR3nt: TGTGCCAGCAGCCAAGGGGAGCATAATTCACCCCTCCACTTT
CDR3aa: CASSQGEHNSPLHF

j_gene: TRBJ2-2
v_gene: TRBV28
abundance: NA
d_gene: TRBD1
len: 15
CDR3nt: TGTGCCAGCAGCCTGGGACAGGGGGCGGCCGGGGAGCTGTTTTTT
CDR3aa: CASSLGQGAAGELFF

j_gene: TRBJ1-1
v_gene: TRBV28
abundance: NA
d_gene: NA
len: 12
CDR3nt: TGTGCCAGCAGCTCAGGGGTCACTGAAGCTTTCTTT
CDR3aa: CASSSGVTEAFF

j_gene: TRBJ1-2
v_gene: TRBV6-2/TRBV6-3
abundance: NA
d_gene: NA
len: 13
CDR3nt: TGTGCCAGCAGCCCCCAGGGCGACTATGGCTACACCTTC
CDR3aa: CASSPQGDYGYTF

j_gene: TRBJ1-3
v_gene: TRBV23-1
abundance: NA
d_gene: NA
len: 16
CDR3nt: TGCGCCAGAAACCCCTGGGGGGAAAGCTCTGGAAACACCATATATTTT
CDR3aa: CARNPWGESSGNTIYF